Listed below are T cell receptor beta chains from one sample, sequenced in a study of cytomegalovirus exposure and HLA in healthy donors. Method: immunoSEQ multiplex PCR; TCRdb's copy keeps in-frame clones and lacks some. The table lists approximately 140,000 clones, around 75% of them singletons. Source material: PBMCs. These receptors originate from a human donor in good health. Both conserved end residues are part of each CDR3. The D gene is left open where the match is weak. Only part of the rows carry a size: once, few, many, or a class if the clone is expanded.

- TRBJ2-7 TRBV6-5 - TGCGCCAGCAGTTACTCGGTAGGAGACAGCTACTACGAGCAGTACTTC CASSYSVGDSYYEQYF
- TRBJ2-7 TRBV7-2 - TGTGCCAGCAGCCTAACCGATCTTCGCGAGCAGTACTTC CASSLTDLREQYF
TRBD1 TRBJ1-2 TRBV6-5 - TGTGCCAGCAGTTACGTGGGACAGACTAACTATGGCTACACCTTC CASSYVGQTNYGYTF
- TRBJ1-5 TRBV19 - TGTGCCAGTAGTATCTACAGGGATCAGCCCCAGCATTTT CASSIYRDQPQHF
TRBD2 TRBJ2-5 TRBV6-5 - TGTGCCAGCAGTCTTAGCGGGGGGGCCCCCGGTGACCAGTACTTC CASSLSGGAPGDQYF
- TRBJ2-7 TRBV5-4 - TGTGCCAGCAGCTTAGGGGACACAAAAAACGAGCAGTACTTC CASSLGDTKNEQYF
- TRBJ1-5 TRBV21-1 once TGTGCCAGCAGCGAGCGACAGGGAGGTCAGCCCCAGCATTTT CASSERQGGQPQHF
TRBD1 TRBJ2-7 TRBV19 - TGTGCCAGTAGTACATCCACGACAGGGGGACAAACCTACGAGCAGTACTTC CASSTSTTGGQTYEQYF
- TRBJ1-5 TRBV7-2 - TGTGCCAGCAGCTTAAACACAGGGTTTTATCAGCCCCAGCATTTT CASSLNTGFYQPQHF
TRBD2 TRBJ2-4 TRBV28 - TGTGCCAGCAGTCAACTAGCGGGAGCCAAAAACATTCAGTACTTC CASSQLAGAKNIQYF
TRBD2 TRBJ2-5 TRBV5-1 - TGCGCCAGCAGCTTGACTAGCGGGTGGGTTGGAGAGACCCAGTACTTC CASSLTSGWVGETQYF
- TRBJ2-5 TRBV4-1 - TGCGCCAGCAGGGGGGGAAGGGAAGAGGGGGAGACCCAGTACTTC CASRGGREEGETQYF
- TRBJ2-5 TRBV18 - TGTGCCAGCTCACCACGTCAGGGGCAAGAGACCCAGTACTTC CASSPRQGQETQYF
TRBD2 TRBJ2-5 TRBV4-1 - TGCGCCAGCAGCCGGGGACTAGCGGGAGGAGAGGCAGAGACCCAGTACTTC CASSRGLAGGEAETQYF
- TRBJ1-2 TRBV27 - TGTGCCAGCAGCAGCGGGACCGTGCACTATGGCTACACCTTC CASSSGTVHYGYTF
- TRBJ1-1 TRBV7-2 - TGTGCCAGCAGCTTAAACTCAGGGAAGGGCACTGAAGCTTTCTTT CASSLNSGKGTEAFF
- TRBJ2-7 TRBV7-9 - TGTGCCAGCAGCTCAGCCGCCTACGAGCAGTACTTC CASSSAAYEQYF
TRBD1 TRBJ1-1 TRBV7-6 - TGTGCCAGCAGCTGGGACAGCATAAACACTGAAGCTTTCTTT CASSWDSINTEAFF
TRBD1 TRBJ2-7 TRBV5-6 once TGTGCCAGCAGCTTGGTGGGGGACAGAGACTCCTACGAGCAGTACTTC CASSLVGDRDSYEQYF
TRBD1 TRBJ2-7 TRBV15 - TGTGCCACCAGCAGAGCCAGTAACCGGGACAGGGGCTATTTCCTCTCCTACGAGCAGTACTTC CATSRASNRDRGYFLSYEQYF
TRBD2 TRBJ2-5 TRBV11-2 - TGTGCCAGCAGCTTAGAGCCCGCCGCTAGCGGGACCCAGTACTTC CASSLEPAASGTQYF
- TRBJ1-2 TRBV30 - TGTGCCTGGAGTGACAGGCCCACTAACTATGGCTACACCTTC CAWSDRPTNYGYTF
TRBD2 TRBJ2-1 TRBV7-9 - TGTTCCAGCAGCCACACTAGCGGGAGAGGAGTGAATGAGCAGTTCTTC CSSSHTSGRGVNEQFF
TRBD1 TRBJ1-4 TRBV13 - TGTGCCAGCAGCTTGACAGGGGGTGAAAAACTGTTTTTT CASSLTGGEKLFF
- TRBJ1-1 TRBV5-1 - TGCGCCAGCAGCTTGTTCCAGGGCGGGGGCACTGAAGCTTTCTTT CASSLFQGGGTEAFF
TRBD1 TRBJ2-3 TRBV2 - TGTGCATTACAGGGGATCACAGATACGCAGTATTTT CALQGITDTQYF
TRBD2 TRBJ2-1 TRBV19 many TGTGCCAGTAGTCGACTAGCGGGAGGTTACAATGAGCAGTTCTTC CASSRLAGGYNEQFF
TRBD1 TRBJ2-2 TRBV27 - TGTGCCAGCAGTTCGGGACAGGGCATCGGGGAGCTGTTTTTT CASSSGQGIGELFF
TRBD1 TRBJ1-4 TRBV5-5 once TGTGCCAGCAGGACAGGGAACAATGAAAAACTGTTTTTT CASRTGNNEKLFF